This entry lists 5 T cell receptor beta chains sequenced from one sample in a study of T-cell memory formation after mild COVID-19. TCRdb reprocessed the 5' RACE reads via MiXCR and lists one record per CDR3 protein. The sample holds 310,000 or so distinct CDR3 sequences, around a sixth seen once. The specimen sequenced was PBMCs or a T cell subset sorted from them (not recorded which). The receptors come from a man between 18 and 35 years old who had mild COVID-19 (a few samples of this study predate the infection). Cell type and time point are not known.

The chain joins TRBV7-2 to TRBJ2-3; 9 bases are a match to TRBD2. V lost 2 bases and J lost 1; bases outside the gene matches: 7. Germline CDR1 is SGHTA and CDR2 is FQGNSA. There are 17 residues in the CDR3. The DNA for the CDR3 is TGTGCCAGCAGCTTACTAAACTTAGCGGGGGGCACAGATACGCAGTATTTT. It translates to CASSLLNLAGGTDTQYF.

The count of this clonotype is one. V and J are TRBV9 and TRBJ2-3; D not resolved. Trimming took 3 bases from V and 0 from J, leaving 11 bases between them. Per the germline V gene, CDR1 is SGDLS and CDR2 is YYNGEE. The CDR3 length is 15 residues. CDR3 protein: CASSGENPSTDTQYF. DNA for the CDR3: TGTGCCAGCAGCGGTGAGAATCCTAGCACAGATACGCAGTATTTT.

CDR3 sequence reads: CASSPRYEAWGNEQFF. Here the CDR3 DNA reads TGTGCCAGCAGCCCCCGATATGAGGCGTGGGGCAATGAGCAGTTCTTC. The V call is TRBV9, the J call TRBJ2-1, with D unclear. This CDR3 comprises 16 residues. The germline V gene encodes CDR1 SGDLS and CDR2 YYNGEE. V was clipped by 4 bases and J by 6 bases, with 20 bases between them.

V usage is TRBV5-1 and J usage is TRBJ1-2; the D gene is possibly TRBD1 (5 bases). Germline lookup yields CDR1 SGHRS and CDR2 YFSETQ. V dropped 7 bases and J dropped 8 bases, with 15 bases sitting between them. The CDR3 has 12 residues. The CDR3 DNA reads TGCGCCAGCGCTGGGGGGAAGGGAGGCTACACCTTC. Residues: CASAGGKGGYTF.

In its sample, this clonotype was seen many times. This chain joins TRBV11-2 and TRBJ2-5; a possible D gene is TRBD2 (5 bases). The CDR3 length is 15 residues. V lost 5 bases, J lost 1 base, and 14 bases lay in between. Germline V lookup: CDR1 SGHAT, CDR2 FQNNGV. CDR3 amino acids: CASSPDPSSQETQYF. CDR3 coding DNA: TGTGCCAGCAGCCCGGACCCTAGCAGCCAAGAGACCCAGTACTTC.